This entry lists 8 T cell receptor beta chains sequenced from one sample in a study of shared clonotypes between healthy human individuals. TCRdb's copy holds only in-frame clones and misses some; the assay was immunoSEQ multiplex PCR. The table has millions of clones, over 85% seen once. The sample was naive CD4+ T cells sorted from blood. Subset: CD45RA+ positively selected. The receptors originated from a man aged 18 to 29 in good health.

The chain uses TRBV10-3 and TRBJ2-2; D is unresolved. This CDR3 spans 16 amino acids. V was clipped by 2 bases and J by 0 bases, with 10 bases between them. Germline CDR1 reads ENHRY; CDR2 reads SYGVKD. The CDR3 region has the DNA TGTGCCATCAGTGAGAAGTGGCACGCGAACACCGGGGAGCTGTTTTTT. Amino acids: CAISEKWHANTGELFF.

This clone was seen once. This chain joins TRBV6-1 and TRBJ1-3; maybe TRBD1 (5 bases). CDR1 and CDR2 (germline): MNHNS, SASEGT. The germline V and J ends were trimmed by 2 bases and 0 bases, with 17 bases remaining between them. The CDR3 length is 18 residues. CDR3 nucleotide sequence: TGTGCCAGCAGTGAATCTGCGGGGGGTTTCCGCTCTGGAAACACCATATATTTT. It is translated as CASSESAGGFRSGNTIYF.

CDR3 region: CASSEWTGIASYEQYF. CDR3 nucleotides: TGTGCCAGCAGTGAATGGACAGGGATCGCCTCCTACGAGCAGTACTTC. This chain links TRBV6-1 with TRBJ2-7, with 8 bases fitting TRBD1. Germline V CDR1 and CDR2: MNHNS, SASEGT. The ends lost 2 bases at V and 0 bases at J; junction bases unmatched: 6. This CDR3 region has 16 residues.

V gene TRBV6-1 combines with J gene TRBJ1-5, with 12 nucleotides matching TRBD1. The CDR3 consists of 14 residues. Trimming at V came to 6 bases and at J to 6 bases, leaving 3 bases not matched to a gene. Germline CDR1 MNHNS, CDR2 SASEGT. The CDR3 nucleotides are TGTGCCAGCAGGGGACAGGGGGCAGCTCAGCCCCAGCATTTT. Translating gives CASRGQGAAQPQHF.

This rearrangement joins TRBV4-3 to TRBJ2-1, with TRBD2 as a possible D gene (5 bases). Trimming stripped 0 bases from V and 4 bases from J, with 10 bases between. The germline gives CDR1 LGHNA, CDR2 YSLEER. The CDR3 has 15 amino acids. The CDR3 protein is CASSQEAVLYNEQFF. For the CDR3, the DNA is TGCGCCAGCAGCCAAGAAGCGGTACTATACAATGAGCAGTTCTTC.

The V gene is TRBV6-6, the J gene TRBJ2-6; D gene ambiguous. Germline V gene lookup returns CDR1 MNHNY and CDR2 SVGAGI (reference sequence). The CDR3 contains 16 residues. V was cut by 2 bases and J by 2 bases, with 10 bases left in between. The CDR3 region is CASSYPLGTGANVLTF. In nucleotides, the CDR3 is TGTGCCAGCAGTTACCCTTTGGGTACTGGGGCCAACGTCCTGACTTTC.

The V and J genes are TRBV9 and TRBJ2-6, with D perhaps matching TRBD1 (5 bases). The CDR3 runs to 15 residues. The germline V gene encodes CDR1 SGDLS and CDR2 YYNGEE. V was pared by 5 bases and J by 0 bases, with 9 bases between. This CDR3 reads CASRPDSSGANVLTF. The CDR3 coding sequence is TGTGCCAGCAGACCTGACAGCTCTGGGGCCAACGTCCTGACTTTC.

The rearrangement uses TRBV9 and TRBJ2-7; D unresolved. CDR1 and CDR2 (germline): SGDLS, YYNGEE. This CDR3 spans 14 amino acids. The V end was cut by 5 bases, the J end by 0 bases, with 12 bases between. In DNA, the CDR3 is TGTGCCAGCAGTCCGTTGTGGGGCTCCTACGAGCAGTACTTC. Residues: CASSPLWGSYEQYF.